These 25 T cell receptor beta chains originate from one sample sequenced in a study of blood T cell repertoires in COVID-19 (dated by TCRdb to 2019 to 2021). The library was built by means of the immunoSEQ multiplex PCR assay. TCRdb carries this immuneACCESS record with in-frame sequences only. Its versions omit some clonotypes, under half of them owing to an unresolved V gene in the studies checked, with the rest unexplained. The sample profile shows some 300,000 clones; 89% of them were found once. The ten largest make up less than 9.5% of the sample. The sample taken for sequencing was PBMCs or T cells enriched from blood (not recorded which). The receptors here all came from a woman in her twenties or thirties who had recovered from COVID-19.

As concerns this clone: One end of the junction fails to match germline, which may point to a read error. This sequence joins TRBV19 and TRBJ1-5; 9 bases align to TRBD1. In germline, CDR1 is LNHDA, CDR2 SQIVND (reference sequence). The CDR3 consists of 16 residues. CDR3 in DNA: TGTGCCAGTAGGCGGACAGGGGTTTTTAGCGATCAGCCCCAGCATTTT. Protein product: CASRRTGVFSDQPQHF.

V and J are TRBV7-2 and TRBJ1-5; weak D call: TRBD1 (5 bases). CDR1 is SGHTA and CDR2 is FQGNSA in the germline V gene. Between the trimmed V and J ends, which lost 8 bases and 1 base, there was a span of 12 bases. The CDR3 consists of 14 residues. The CDR3 sequence: CASGGTVSNQPQHF. The CDR3 DNA reads TGTGCCAGCGGCGGGACGGTGAGCAATCAGCCCCAGCATTTT.

This rearrangement joins TRBV28 to TRBJ1-2, with 8 positions matching TRBD1. This CDR3 spans 16 amino acids. Trimming cost V 5 bases and J 4 bases; bases outside gene matches: 12. CDR1 is MDHEN, CDR2 SYDVKM, per germline. The CDR3 bases are TGTGCCAGCAGTCGCCCCCGGGACAGGATACTCTATGGCTACACCTTC. Its protein product is CASSRPRDRILYGYTF.

CDR3 amino acids: CASSTGGIGELFF. The DNA of the CDR3 is TGTGCCAGCTCAACAGGGGGCATCGGGGAGCTGTTTTTT. The chain couples TRBV18 to TRBJ2-2; the match to TRBD1 covers 9 bases. The CDR3 sequence is 13 residues long. V shed 5 bases, J shed 7 bases, and the junction held 2 bases outside the gene matches. CDR1 is KGHSH and CDR2 is LQKENI in the germline V gene.

Of note for this clone: The same CDR3 is also encoded by other DNA sequences in this sample. The V and J genes are TRBV18 and TRBJ1-1; a weak D match, TRBD1 (6 bases). Trimming left V 3 bases short and J 0 bases short, with 8 bases between. From germline, CDR1 is KGHSH and CDR2 LQKENI. CDR3 length: 14 residues. The CDR3 region is CASSPGQMNTEAFF. CDR3 DNA: TGTGCCAGCTCACCCGGACAGATGAACACTGAAGCTTTCTTT.

Concerning this clone itself: Additional DNA sequences in this sample encode the identical CDR3. This chain uses TRBV7-9 with TRBJ2-7; 9 bases are shared with TRBD1. The CDR3 runs 13 residues. Per the germline V gene, CDR1 is SEHNR and CDR2 is FQNEAQ (reference sequence). Unmatched junction bases numbered 0, after V lost 3 bases and J lost 3 bases. For the CDR3, the DNA is TGTGCCAGCAGCTTGACAGGGGGCTACGAGCAGTACTTC. Residues: CASSLTGGYEQYF.

The chain uses TRBV14 and TRBJ2-7, with D unclear. The CDR3 length is 14 residues. V lost 1 base and J 3 bases, leaving 10 bases between the germline ends. Per the germline V gene, CDR1 is SGHDN and CDR2 is FVKESK. The CDR3 DNA reads as TGTGCCAGCAGCCAAGTCGAGGAACACTACGAGCAGTACTTC. As protein: CASSQVEEHYEQYF.

The V gene is TRBV24-1, the J gene TRBJ2-7; 11 nucleotides align to TRBD1. There are 14 residues in the CDR3. The J segment lost 3 bases and the V segment lost 10 bases, leaving 7 bases of the junction unmatched. CDR1 KGHDR and CDR2 SFDVKD come from the germline V gene. In DNA form, the CDR3 reads TGTGCCACAGCTCCCGGGACAGGGGGCTACGAGCAGTACTTC. Translating gives CATAPGTGGYEQYF.

The V gene is TRBV5-8, the J gene TRBJ2-7, with 15 bases lining up with TRBD2. The CDR3 runs 16 residues. From germline, CDR1 is SGHTS and CDR2 YDEGEE. V shed 3 bases and J 8 bases; nucleotides not matched to a gene: 9. DNA of the CDR3: TGTGCCAGCAGCTCAGACGGACTAGCGGGAGGGGAAAAGCAGTACTTC. Its protein product is CASSSDGLAGGEKQYF.

The CDR3 nucleotides read TGTGCCAGTAGTATTCGGGGGGCTAATTACGCCCGTTCATATGGCTACACCTTC. Its translation: CASSIRGANYARSYGYTF. The chain couples TRBV19 to TRBJ1-2; D is possibly TRBD1 (6 bases). V was clipped by 3 bases and J by 5 bases, with 25 bases between them. The CDR3 contains 18 residues. Per germline, CDR1 LNHDA and CDR2 SQIVND (reference sequence).

The chain combines TRBV27 with TRBJ2-5; the match to TRBD1 covers 11 bases. Germline values: CDR1 MNHEY, CDR2 SMNVEV (reference sequence). CDR3 length: 17 residues. V lost 7 bases, J lost 5 bases, and 15 bases stayed unmatched. The CDR3 reads CASMSNWDRGFIETQYF. The DNA for the CDR3 is TGTGCCAGCATGAGTAATTGGGACAGGGGGTTTATTGAGACCCAGTACTTC.

This CDR3 reads CAGGQEYNEQFF. In nucleotides, the CDR3 is TGTGCCGGAGGACAGGAGTACAATGAGCAGTTCTTC. This sequence joins TRBV7-9 and TRBJ2-1; 7 bases fit TRBD1. Germline loops: CDR1 SEHNR, CDR2 FQNEAQ (reference sequence). The CDR3 extends over 12 amino acids. V was clipped by 11 bases and J by 4 bases; unmatched bases: 5.

The CDR3 here is CASSQDNSGRRGEQFF. The CDR3 DNA follows: TGCGCCAGCAGCCAAGATAACAGCGGGAGGAGGGGTGAGCAGTTCTTC. This chain connects TRBV4-1 to TRBJ2-1; TRBD2 matches 9 bases. The CDR3 is 16 residues long. Germline V gene lookup returns CDR1 MGHRA and CDR2 YSYEKL. J lost 9 bases, V lost 0 bases, and 9 bases had no gene match.

The chain couples TRBV10-3 to TRBJ1-2, with D possibly TRBD1 on 6 matching bases. The germline V gene encodes CDR1 ENHRY and CDR2 SYGVKD. The V end lost 6 bases, the J end lost 2 bases, and 13 bases lay between the germline ends. The length of the CDR3 is 14 residues. CDR3 loop: CAISRQEFNYGYTF. Written as DNA, the CDR3 is TGTGCCATCAGCAGACAGGAATTCAACTATGGCTACACCTTC.

This chain connects TRBV4-2 to TRBJ2-3; 11 bases fit TRBD2. Germline loops: CDR1 LGHNA, CDR2 YNFKEQ. V lost 4 bases and J lost 3; bases outside the gene matches: 6. The CDR3 has 16 amino acids. This CDR3 is CASSRLAGLGTDTQYF. In nucleotides, the CDR3 is TGTGCCAGCAGCCGACTAGCGGGGTTGGGGACAGATACGCAGTATTTT.

Regarding this clone: The junction and the germline gene differ at one end; a read error may be behind it. The rearrangement uses TRBV7-7 and TRBJ2-2, with 11 positions matching TRBD2. This CDR3 spans 17 amino acids. Germline V lookup: CDR1 SSHAT, CDR2 FNYEAQ (reference sequence). The CDR3 sequence is CASSPVLAGAGTGELFF. The DNA of the CDR3 is TGTGCTAGCAGCCCAGTACTAGCGGGAGCGGGCACCGGGGAGCTGTTTTTT.

V usage is TRBV12-3 or TRBV12-4 and J usage is TRBJ2-1; 9 bases match TRBD1. The CDR3 is 13 residues long. With V trimmed by 8 bases and J by 8 bases, 7 bases remained unmatched. As DNA, the CDR3 is TGTGCCAGCTCGTGGACAGGGGTGGATGAGCAGTTCTTC. Translated: CASSWTGVDEQFF.

This clone was counted a few times. This sequence joins TRBV6-5 and TRBJ1-4; D gene ambiguous. The germline gives CDR1 MNHEY, CDR2 SVGAGI. V was shortened by 0 bases and J by 6 bases, with 11 bases between the two germline ends. The length of the CDR3 is 15 residues. CDR3 sequence: CASSYSGQPDEKLFF. CDR3 in DNA: TGTGCCAGCAGTTACTCGGGCCAGCCCGATGAAAAACTGTTTTTT.

This clone has a count of ten or more. The chain combines TRBV4-2 with TRBJ2-1; possibly TRBD2 for D (6 bases). The CDR3 is 18 residues long. Looked up from germline, CDR1 is LGHNA and CDR2 is YNFKEQ. The germline V and J ends were trimmed by 1 base and 2 bases, with 18 bases remaining between them. This CDR3 reads CASSQGSSDLPPYNEQFF. CDR3 DNA sequence: TGTGCCAGCAGCCAAGGCTCTAGCGACTTACCCCCCTACAATGAGCAGTTCTTC.

This chain connects TRBV6-1 to TRBJ2-7; perhaps TRBD2 as D (6 bases). The CDR3 contains 14 residues. Germline loops: CDR1 MNHNS, CDR2 SASEGT. V was shortened by 2 bases and J by 2 bases, with 10 bases between the two germline ends. CDR3 loop: CASSEPGTAYEQYF. The CDR3 region has the DNA TGTGCCAGCAGTGAACCAGGGACTGCCTACGAGCAGTACTTC.

The V gene is TRBV3-1 (or the pseudogene TRBV3-2), the J gene TRBJ2-1; D remains ambiguous. V lost 0 bases and J lost 6, with 9 bases in between. The CDR3 is made up of 14 amino acids. Per the germline V gene, CDR1 is LGHDT and CDR2 is YNNKEL (reference sequence). CDR3 DNA: TGTGCCAGCAGCCAAGAAAGTCCCAGCAATGAGCAGTTCTTC. Its translation: CASSQESPSNEQFF.

CDR3 protein: CASSEPLGGIGEKLFF. In nucleotides, the CDR3 is TGTGCCAGTAGCGAACCCCTCGGGGGTATCGGTGAAAAACTGTTTTTT. The chain combines TRBV19 with TRBJ1-4; a possible D gene is TRBD1 (5 bases). CDR1 is LNHDA and CDR2 is SQIVND in the germline V gene (reference sequence). The CDR3 has 16 residues. Trimming removed 6 bases at V and 7 bases at J, with 21 bases between.

The chain joins TRBV14 to TRBJ1-1, with a tentative D call TRBD1 (6 bases). CDR3 size: 16 residues. The germline V and J ends were trimmed by 1 base and 0 bases, with 12 bases remaining between them. The V gene's germline CDR1 is SGHDN and CDR2 FVKESK. The CDR3 bases are TGTGCCAGCAGCCAAGTCGGGGGGCTTCTGAACACTGAAGCTTTCTTT. Protein: CASSQVGGLLNTEAFF. Full variable domain (missing parts from reference TRBV14 and TRBJ1-1): EAGVTQFPSHSVIEKGQTVTLRCDPISGHDNLYWYRRVMGKEIKFLLHFVKESKQDESGMPNNRFLAERTGGTYSTLKVQPAELEDSGVYFCASSQVGGLLNTEAFFGQGTRLTVV.

The rearrangement joins TRBV27 to TRBJ2-5, with 8 bases identical to TRBD2. CDR1 is MNHEY, CDR2 SMNVEV, per germline (reference sequence). This CDR3 region has 15 residues. The V gene end was trimmed by 3 bases and the J gene end by 6 bases; junction bases not matched to a gene: 9. The chain's CDR3 is CASSFDGRAGKTQYF. The DNA for the CDR3 is TGTGCCAGCAGTTTTGACGGGAGGGCCGGAAAGACCCAGTACTTC.

This clone has a single count. The V gene is TRBV4-1, the J gene TRBJ2-7, with TRBD2 matching 7 bases. From germline, CDR1 is MGHRA and CDR2 YSYEKL. V shed 3 bases, J shed 0 bases, and the junction held 8 bases outside the gene matches. CDR3 size: 16 residues. CDR3 sequence: CASSHKAGLSSYEQYF. The CDR3, as DNA: TGCGCCAGCAGCCATAAAGCGGGGTTGAGCTCCTACGAGCAGTACTTC.